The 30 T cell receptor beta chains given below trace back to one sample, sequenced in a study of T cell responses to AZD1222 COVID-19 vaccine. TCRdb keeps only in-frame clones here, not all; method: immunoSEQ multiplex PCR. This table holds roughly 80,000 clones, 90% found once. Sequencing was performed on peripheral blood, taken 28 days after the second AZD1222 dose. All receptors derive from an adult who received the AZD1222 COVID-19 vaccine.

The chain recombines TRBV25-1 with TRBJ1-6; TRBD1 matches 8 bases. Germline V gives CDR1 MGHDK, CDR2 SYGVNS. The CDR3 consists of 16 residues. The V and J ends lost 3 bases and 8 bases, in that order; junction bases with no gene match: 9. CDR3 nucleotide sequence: TGTGCCAGCAGTGATCCCAGGACAGGGCTTTATTCACCCCTCCACTTT. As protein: CASSDPRTGLYSPLHF.

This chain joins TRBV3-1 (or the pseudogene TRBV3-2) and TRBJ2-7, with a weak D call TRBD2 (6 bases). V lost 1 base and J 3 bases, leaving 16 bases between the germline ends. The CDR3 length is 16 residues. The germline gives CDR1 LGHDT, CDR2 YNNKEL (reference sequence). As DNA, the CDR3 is TGTGCCAGCAGCCAAGGCCTCCGAGAAGCGGGCTACGAGCAGTACTTC. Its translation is CASSQGLREAGYEQYF.

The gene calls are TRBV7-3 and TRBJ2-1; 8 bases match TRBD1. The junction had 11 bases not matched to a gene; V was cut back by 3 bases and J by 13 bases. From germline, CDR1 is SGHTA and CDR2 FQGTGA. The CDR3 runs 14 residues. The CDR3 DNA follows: TGTGCCAGCAGCTTCCAGGGGGCACCCTCCGATCAGTTCTTC. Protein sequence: CASSFQGAPSDQFF.

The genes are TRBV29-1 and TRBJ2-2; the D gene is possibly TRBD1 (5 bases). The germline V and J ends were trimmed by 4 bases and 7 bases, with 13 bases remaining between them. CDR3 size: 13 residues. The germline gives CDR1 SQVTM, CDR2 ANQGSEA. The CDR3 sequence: CSVGNRNYGELFF. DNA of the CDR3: TGCAGCGTTGGGAACAGGAATTACGGGGAGCTGTTTTTT.

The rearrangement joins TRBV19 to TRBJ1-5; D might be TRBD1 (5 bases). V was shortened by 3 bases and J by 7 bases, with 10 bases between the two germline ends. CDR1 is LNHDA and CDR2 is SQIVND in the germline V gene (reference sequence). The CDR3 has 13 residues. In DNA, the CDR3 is TGTGCCAGTAGTATCCAGGGAGTACAGCCCCAGCATTTT. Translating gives CASSIQGVQPQHF.

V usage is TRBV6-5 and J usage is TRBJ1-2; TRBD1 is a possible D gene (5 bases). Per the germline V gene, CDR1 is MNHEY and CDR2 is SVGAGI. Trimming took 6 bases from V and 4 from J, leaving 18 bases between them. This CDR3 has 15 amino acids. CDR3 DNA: TGTGCCAGCAGAGAGAGGGCAGGGCCCCCCTATGGCTACACCTTC. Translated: CASRERAGPPYGYTF.

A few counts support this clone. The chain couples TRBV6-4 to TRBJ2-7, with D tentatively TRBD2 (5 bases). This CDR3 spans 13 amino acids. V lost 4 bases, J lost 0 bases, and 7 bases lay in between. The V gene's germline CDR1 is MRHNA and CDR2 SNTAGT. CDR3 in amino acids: CASSVLASYEQYF. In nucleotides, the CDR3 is TGTGCCAGCAGTGTTCTAGCCTCCTACGAGCAGTACTTC.

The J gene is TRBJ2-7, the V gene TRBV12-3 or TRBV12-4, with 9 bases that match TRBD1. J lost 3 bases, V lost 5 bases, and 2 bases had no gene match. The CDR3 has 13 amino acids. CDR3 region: CASSTTGGYEQYF. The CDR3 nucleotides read TGTGCCAGCAGTACGACAGGGGGCTACGAGCAGTACTTC.

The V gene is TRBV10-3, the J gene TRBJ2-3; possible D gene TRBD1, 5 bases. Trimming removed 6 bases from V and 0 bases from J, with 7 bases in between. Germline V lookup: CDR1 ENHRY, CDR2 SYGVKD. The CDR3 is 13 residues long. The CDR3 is CAISPGSTDTQYF. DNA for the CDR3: TGTGCCATCAGCCCAGGGAGCACAGATACGCAGTATTTT.

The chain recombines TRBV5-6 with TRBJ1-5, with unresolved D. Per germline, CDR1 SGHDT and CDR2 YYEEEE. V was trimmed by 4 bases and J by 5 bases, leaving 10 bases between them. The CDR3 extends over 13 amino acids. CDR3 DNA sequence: TGTGCCAGCAGCGACGGCGTCTATCAGCCCCAGCATTTT. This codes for CASSDGVYQPQHF. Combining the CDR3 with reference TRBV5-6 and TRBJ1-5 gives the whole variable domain DAGVTQSPTHLIKTRGQQVTLRCSPKSGHDTVSWYQQALGQGPQFIFQYYEEEERQRGNFPDRFSGHQFPNYSSELNVNALLLGDSALYLCASSDGVYQPQHFGDGTRLSIL.

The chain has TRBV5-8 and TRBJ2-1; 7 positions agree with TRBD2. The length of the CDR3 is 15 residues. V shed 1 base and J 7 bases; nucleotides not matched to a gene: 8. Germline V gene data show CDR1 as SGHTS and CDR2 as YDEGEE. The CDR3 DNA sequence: TGTGCCAGCAGCTTGCGCGGGAGTACTGTGAATGAGCAGTTCTTC. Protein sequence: CASSLRGSTVNEQFF.

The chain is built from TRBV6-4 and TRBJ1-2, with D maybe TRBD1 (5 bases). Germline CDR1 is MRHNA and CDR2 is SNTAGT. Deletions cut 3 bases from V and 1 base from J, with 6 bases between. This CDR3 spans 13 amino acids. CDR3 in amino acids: CASSEGVNYGYTF. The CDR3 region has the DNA TGTGCCAGCAGTGAAGGGGTTAACTATGGCTACACCTTC.

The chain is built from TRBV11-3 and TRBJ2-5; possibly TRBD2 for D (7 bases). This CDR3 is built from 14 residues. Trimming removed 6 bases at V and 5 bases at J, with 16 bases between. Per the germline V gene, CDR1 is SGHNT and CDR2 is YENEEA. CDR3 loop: CASRSGGGAETQYF. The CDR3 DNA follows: TGTGCCAGCAGGTCAGGCGGGGGCGCGGAGACCCAGTACTTC.

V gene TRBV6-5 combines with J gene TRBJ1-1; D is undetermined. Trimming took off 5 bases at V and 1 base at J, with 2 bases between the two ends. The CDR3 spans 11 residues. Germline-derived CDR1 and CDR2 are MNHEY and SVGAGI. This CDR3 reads CASSRNTEAFF. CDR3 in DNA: TGTGCCAGCAGTAGGAACACTGAAGCTTTCTTT.

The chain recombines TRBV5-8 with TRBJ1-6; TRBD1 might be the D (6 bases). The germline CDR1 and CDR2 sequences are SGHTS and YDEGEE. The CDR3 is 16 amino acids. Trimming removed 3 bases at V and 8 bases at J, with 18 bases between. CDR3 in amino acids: CASSSFGGFFHSPLHF. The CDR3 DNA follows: TGTGCCAGCAGCTCCTTTGGGGGCTTTTTTCATTCACCCCTCCACTTT.

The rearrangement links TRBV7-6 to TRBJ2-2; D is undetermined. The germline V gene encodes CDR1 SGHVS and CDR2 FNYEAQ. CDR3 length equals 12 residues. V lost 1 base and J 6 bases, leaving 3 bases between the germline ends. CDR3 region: CASSLGAGELFF. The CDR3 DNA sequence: TGTGCCAGCAGCTTAGGTGCCGGGGAGCTGTTTTTT.

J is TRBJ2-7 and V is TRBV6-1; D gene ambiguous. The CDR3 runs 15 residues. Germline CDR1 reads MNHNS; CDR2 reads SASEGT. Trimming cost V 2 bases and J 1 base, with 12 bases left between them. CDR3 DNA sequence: TGTGCCAGCAGTGAATATGGGTTTACATCCTACGAGCAGTACTTC. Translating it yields CASSEYGFTSYEQYF.

The CDR3 protein is CASSIVGDTHTEAFF. The CDR3 DNA is TGTGCCAGTAGTATAGTGGGAGACACTCACACTGAAGCTTTCTTT. This chain links TRBV19 with TRBJ1-1; unclear D gene. The CDR3 loop spans 15 amino acids. Trimming shortened V by 1 base and J by 3 bases, and 12 bases separated the two germline ends. CDR1 is LNHDA and CDR2 is SQIVND in the germline V gene (reference sequence).

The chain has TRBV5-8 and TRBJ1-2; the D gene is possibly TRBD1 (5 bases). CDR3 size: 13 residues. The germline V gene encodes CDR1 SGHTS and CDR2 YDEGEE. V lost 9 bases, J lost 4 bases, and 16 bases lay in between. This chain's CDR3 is CATSGPAAYGYTF. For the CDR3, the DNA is TGTGCCACCTCGGGACCGGCGGCCTATGGCTACACCTTC.

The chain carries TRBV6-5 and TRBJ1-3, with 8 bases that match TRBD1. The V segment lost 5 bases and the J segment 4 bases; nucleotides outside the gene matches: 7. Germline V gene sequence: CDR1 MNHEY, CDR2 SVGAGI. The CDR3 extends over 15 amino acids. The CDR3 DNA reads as TGTGCCAGCAGTCAGGCAGGGGGCGCGGGAAACACCATATATTTT. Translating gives CASSQAGGAGNTIYF.

The CDR3 DNA follows: TGTGCCAGCAGCCCCGCCGGGACAGGATGGATCTATGGCTACACCTTC. Translation: CASSPAGTGWIYGYTF. The chain is built from TRBV5-6 and TRBJ1-2, with 8 positions matching TRBD1. Germline-derived CDR1 and CDR2 are SGHDT and YYEEEE. CDR3 size: 16 residues. V was clipped by 4 bases and J by 4 bases; unmatched bases: 12.

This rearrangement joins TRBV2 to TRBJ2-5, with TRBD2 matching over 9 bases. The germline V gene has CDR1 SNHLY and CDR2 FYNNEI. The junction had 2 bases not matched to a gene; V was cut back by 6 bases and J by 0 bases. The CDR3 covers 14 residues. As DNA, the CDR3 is TGTGCCAGCAGGCTAGCGGGGTACCAAGAGACCCAGTACTTC. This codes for CASRLAGYQETQYF.

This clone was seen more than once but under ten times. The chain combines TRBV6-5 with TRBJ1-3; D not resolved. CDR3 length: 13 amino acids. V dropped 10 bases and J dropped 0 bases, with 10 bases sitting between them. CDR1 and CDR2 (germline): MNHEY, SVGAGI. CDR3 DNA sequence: TGTGCCACACGGACGGGCTCTGGAAACACCATATATTTT. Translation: CATRTGSGNTIYF.

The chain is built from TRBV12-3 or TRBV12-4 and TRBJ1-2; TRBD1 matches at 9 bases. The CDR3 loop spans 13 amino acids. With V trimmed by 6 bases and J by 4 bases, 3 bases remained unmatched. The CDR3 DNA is TGTGCCAGCAGGGTGGGACAGGGCTATGGCTACACCTTC. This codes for CASRVGQGYGYTF.

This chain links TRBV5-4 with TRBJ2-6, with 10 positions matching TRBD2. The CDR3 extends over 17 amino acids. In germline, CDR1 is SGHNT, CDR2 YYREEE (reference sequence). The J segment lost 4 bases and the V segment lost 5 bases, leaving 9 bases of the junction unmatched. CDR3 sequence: CASSDQREGQGANVLTF. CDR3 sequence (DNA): TGTGCCAGCAGTGACCAGCGGGAGGGGCAAGGGGCCAACGTCCTGACTTTC.

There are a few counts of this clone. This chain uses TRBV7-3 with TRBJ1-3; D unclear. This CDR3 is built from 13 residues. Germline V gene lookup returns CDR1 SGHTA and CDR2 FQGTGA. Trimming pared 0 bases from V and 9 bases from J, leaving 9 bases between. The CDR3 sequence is CASSLTRWSTIYF. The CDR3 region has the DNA TGTGCCAGCAGCTTAACTCGGTGGTCCACCATATATTTT. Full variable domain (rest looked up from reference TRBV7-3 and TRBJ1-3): GAGVSQTPSNKVTEKGKYVELRCDPISGHTALYWYRQSLGQGPEFLIYFQGTGAADDSGLPNDRFFAVRPEGSVSTLKIQRTERGDSAVYLCASSLTRWSTIYFGEGSWLTVV.

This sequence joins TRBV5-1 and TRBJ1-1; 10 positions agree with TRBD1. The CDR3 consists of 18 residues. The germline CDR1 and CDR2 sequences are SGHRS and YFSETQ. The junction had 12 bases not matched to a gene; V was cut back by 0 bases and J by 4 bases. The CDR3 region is CASSLDGTGANWATEAFF. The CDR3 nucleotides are TGCGCCAGCAGCTTGGACGGGACAGGGGCGAATTGGGCCACTGAAGCTTTCTTT.

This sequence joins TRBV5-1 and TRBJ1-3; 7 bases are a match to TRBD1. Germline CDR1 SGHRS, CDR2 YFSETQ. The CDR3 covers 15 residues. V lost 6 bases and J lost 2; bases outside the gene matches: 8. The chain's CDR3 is CASTLDRDPGNTIYF. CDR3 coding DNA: TGCGCCAGCACCCTCGACAGGGATCCTGGAAACACCATATATTTT.

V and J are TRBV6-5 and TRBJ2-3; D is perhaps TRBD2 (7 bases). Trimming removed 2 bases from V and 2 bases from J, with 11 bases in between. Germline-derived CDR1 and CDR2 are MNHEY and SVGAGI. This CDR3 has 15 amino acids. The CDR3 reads CASSYERGATDTQYF. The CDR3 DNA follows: TGTGCCAGCAGTTACGAACGGGGGGCCACAGATACGCAGTATTTT.

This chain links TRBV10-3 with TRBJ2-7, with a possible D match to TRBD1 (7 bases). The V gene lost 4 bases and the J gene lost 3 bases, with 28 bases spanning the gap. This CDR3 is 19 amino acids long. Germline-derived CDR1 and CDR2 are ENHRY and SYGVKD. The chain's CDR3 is CAISGPKAGGLSDVYEQYF. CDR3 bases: TGTGCCATCAGTGGACCCAAAGCAGGGGGGTTGAGTGATGTCTACGAGCAGTACTTC.